These T cell receptor beta chains were read from a single sample in a study of spatial heterogeneity in lung cancer. Using its own MiXCR run on the 5' RACE reads, TCRdb lists one record per CDR3 protein. This sample has some 23,000 distinct CDR3 sequences, with roughly 8.3% found just once. Specimen: lung tumor tissue, collected at surgery. The receptors were sampled from a male donor with early-stage non-small cell lung cancer. CDR3s include the opening cysteine and the closing phenylalanine or tryptophan. D genes are given only for firm matches. Not every row has a clone size; where given, it reads once, few, many or a size class.

d_gene,abundance,j_gene,v_gene,CDR3aa,CDR3nt
TRBD2,medium-sized,TRBJ2-1,TRBV28,CASSYSGRGGGNEQFF,TGTGCCAGCAGTTATAGCGGGAGGGGAGGGGGCAATGAGCAGTTCTTC
-,many,TRBJ2-7,TRBV19,CASSRDRRYEQYF,TGTGCCAGTAGTAGGGACCGGCGCTACGAGCAGTACTTC
TRBD2,few,TRBJ2-2,TRBV15,CATSTGTSGAGELFF,TGTGCCACCAGCACAGGGACTAGCGGGGCCGGGGAGCTGTTTTTT
-,few,TRBJ2-1,TRBV18,CASSPGYEGPLIVF,TGTGCCAGCTCACCCGGGTATGAGGGACCTTTGATAGTCTTC
-,few,TRBJ2-7,TRBV6-2/TRBV6-3,CASTPSGTRLYEQYF,TGTGCCAGCACCCCTTCTGGTACCAGGCTCTACGAGCAGTACTTC
TRBD2,many,TRBJ2-1,TRBV20-1,CSARALAGEPYNEQFF,TGCAGTGCTAGGGCTCTAGCGGGAGAACCCTACAATGAGCAGTTCTTC
-,-,TRBJ2-1,TRBV20-1,CSADTRGDEQFF,TGCAGTGCTGATACTCGCGGCGATGAGCAGTTCTTC
TRBD2,many,TRBJ2-5,TRBV7-2,CASSYGLAGARETQYF,TGTGCCAGCAGCTACGGACTAGCGGGAGCAAGAGAGACCCAGTACTTC
TRBD2,few,TRBJ2-3,TRBV7-9,CASSLAASGSTDTQYF,TGTGCCAGCAGCTTAGCGGCTAGCGGAAGCACAGATACGCAGTATTTT
TRBD1,many,TRBJ2-5,TRBV29-1,CSVDRGRETQYF,TGCAGCGTCGACAGGGGTCGAGAGACCCAGTACTTC
-,-,TRBJ2-2,TRBV7-9,CAQLRGELFF,TGTGCCCAACTCAGGGGGGAGCTGTTTTTT
TRBD1,few,TRBJ1-5,TRBV6-6,CASKTGQVDQPQHF,TGTGCCAGCAAGACCGGACAGGTAGATCAGCCCCAGCATTTT